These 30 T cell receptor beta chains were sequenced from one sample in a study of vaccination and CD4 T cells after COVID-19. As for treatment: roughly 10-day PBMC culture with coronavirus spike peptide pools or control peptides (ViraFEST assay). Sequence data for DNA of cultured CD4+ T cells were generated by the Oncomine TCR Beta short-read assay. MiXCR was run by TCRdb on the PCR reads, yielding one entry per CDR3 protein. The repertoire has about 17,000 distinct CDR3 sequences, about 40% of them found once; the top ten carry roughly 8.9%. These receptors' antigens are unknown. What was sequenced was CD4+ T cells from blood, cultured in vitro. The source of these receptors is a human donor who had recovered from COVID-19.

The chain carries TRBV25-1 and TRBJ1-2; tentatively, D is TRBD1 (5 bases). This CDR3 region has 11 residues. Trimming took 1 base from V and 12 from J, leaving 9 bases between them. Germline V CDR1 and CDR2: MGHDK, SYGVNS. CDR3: CASSELGRHTF. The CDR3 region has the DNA TGTGCCAGCAGTGAATTGGGGCGGCACACCTTC.

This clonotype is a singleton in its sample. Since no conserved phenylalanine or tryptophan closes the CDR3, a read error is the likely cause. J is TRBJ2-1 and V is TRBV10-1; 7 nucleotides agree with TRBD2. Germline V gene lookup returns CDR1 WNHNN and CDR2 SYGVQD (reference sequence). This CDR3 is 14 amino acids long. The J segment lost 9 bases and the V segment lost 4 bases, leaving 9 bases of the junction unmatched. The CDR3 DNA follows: TGCGCCAGCAGTGTCGCCAGACTAGCTTGTGAGCAGTTCCTC. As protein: CASSVARLACEQFL.

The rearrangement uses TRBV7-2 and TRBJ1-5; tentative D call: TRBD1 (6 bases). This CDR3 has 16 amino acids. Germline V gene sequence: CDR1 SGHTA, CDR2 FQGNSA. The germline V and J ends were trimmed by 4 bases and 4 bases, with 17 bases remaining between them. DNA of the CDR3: TGTGCCAGCAGCTCTACTACAGGGTTTATGAATCAGCCCCAGCATTTT. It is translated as CASSSTTGFMNQPQHF.

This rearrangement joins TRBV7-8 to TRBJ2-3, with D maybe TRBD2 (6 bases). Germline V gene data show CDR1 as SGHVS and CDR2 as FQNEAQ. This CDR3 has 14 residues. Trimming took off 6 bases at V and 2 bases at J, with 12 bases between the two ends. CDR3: CASSPGGITDTQYF. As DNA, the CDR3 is TGTGCCAGCAGTCCTGGAGGGATCACAGATACGCAGTATTTT.

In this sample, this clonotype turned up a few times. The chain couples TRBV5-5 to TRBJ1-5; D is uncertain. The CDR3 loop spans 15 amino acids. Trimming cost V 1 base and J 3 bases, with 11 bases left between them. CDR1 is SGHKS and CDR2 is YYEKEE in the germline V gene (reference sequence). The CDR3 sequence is CASSLSRQPNQPQHF. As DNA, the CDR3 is TGTGCCAGCAGCTTGTCGCGGCAGCCCAATCAGCCCCAGCATTTT. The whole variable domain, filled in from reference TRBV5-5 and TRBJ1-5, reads DAGVTQSPTHLIKTRGQQVTLRCSPISGHKSVSWYQQVLGQGPQFIFQYYEKEERGRGNFPDRFSARQFPNYSSELNVNALLLGDSALYLCASSLSRQPNQPQHFGDGTRLSIL.

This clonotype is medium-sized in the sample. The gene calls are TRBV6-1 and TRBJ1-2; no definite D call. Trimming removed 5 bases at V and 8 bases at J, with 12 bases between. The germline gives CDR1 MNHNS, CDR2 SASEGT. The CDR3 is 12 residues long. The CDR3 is CASSTSEFGYTF. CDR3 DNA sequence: TGTGCCAGCAGTACCTCAGAGTTCGGCTACACCTTC.

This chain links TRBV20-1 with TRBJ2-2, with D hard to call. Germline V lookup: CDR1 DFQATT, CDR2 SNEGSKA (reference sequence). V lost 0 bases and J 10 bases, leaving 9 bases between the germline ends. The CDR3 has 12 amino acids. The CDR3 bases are TGCAGTGCTAGAGAGGAGCCGGCGGAGCTGTTTTTT. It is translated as CSAREEPAELFF.

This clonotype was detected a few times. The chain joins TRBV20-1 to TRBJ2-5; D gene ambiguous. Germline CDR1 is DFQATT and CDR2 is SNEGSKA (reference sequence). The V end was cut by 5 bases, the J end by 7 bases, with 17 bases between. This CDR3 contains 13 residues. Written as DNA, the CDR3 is TGCAGTGCTTACCGGCCCCCGGAAGGGACCCAGTACTTC. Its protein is CSAYRPPEGTQYF.

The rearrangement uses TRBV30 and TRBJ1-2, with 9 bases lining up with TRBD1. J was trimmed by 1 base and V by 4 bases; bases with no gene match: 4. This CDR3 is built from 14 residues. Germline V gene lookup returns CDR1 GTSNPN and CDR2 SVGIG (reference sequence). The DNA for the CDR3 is TGTGCCTGGATGGGGGACAGGGATAACTATGGCTACACCTTC. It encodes CAWMGDRDNYGYTF. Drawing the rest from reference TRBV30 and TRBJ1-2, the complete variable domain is SQTIHQWPATLVQPVGSPLSLECTVEGTSNPNLYWYRQAAGRGLQLLFYSVGIGQISSEVPQNLSASRPQDRQFILSSKKLLLSDSGFYLCAWMGDRDNYGYTFGSGTRLTVV.

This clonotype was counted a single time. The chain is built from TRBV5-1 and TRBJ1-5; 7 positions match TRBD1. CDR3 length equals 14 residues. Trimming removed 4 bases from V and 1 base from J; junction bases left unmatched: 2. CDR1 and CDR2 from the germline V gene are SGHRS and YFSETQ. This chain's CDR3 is CASSTGDSNQPQHF. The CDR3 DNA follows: TGCGCCAGCAGCACAGGGGACAGCAATCAGCCCCAGCATTTT.

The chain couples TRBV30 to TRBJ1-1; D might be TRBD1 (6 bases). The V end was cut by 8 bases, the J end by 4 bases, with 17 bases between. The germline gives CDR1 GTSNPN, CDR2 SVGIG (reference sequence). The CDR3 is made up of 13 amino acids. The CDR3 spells CAKGVTGGTEAFF. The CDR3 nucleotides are TGTGCCAAGGGGGTTACAGGCGGCACTGAAGCTTTCTTT.

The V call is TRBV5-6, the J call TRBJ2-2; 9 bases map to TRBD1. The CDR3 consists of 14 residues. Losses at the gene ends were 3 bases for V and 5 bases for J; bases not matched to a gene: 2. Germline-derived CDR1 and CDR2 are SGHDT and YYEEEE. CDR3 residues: CASSWGTGTGELFF. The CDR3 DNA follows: TGTGCCAGCAGCTGGGGGACAGGGACCGGGGAGCTGTTTTTT.

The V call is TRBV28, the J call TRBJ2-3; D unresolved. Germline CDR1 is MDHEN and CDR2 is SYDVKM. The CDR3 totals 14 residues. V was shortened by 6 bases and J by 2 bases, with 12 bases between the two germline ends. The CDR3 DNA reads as TGTGCCAGCAGCATTCCCCAGAACACAGATACGCAGTATTTT. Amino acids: CASSIPQNTDTQYF.

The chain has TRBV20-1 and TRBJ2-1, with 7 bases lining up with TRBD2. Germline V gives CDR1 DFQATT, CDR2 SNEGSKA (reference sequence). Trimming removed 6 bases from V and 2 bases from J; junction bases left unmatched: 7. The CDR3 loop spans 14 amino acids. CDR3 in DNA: TGCAGTGCCACAAGCGGGATAGCCTACAATGAGCAGTTCTTC. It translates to CSATSGIAYNEQFF.

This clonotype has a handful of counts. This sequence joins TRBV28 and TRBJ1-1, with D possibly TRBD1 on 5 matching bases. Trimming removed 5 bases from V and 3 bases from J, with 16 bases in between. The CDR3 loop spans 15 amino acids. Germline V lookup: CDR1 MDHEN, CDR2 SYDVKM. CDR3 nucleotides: TGTGCCAGCAGTCCACTTGGGGGGTATCACACTGAAGCTTTCTTT. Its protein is CASSPLGGYHTEAFF.

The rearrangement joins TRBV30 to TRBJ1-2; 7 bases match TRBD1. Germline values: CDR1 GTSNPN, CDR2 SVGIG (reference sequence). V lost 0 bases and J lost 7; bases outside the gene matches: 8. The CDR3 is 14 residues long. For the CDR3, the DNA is TGTGCCTGGAGTGTACAAAGGGGGCAAGGTGGCTACACCTTC. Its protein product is CAWSVQRGQGGYTF.

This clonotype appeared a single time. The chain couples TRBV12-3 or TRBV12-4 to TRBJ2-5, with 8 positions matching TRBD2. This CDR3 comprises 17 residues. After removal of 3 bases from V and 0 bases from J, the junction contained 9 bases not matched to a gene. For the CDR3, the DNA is TGTGCCAGCAGTTTGGCGTCGGGAGGGTATTACCAAGAGACCCAGTACTTC. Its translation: CASSLASGGYYQETQYF.

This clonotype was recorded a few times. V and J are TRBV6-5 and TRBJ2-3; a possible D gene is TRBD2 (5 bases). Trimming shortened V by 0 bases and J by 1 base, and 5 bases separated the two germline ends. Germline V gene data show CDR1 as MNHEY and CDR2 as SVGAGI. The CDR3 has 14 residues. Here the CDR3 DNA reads TGTGCCAGCAGTTACTCTAGCGGCACAGATACGCAGTATTTT. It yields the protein CASSYSSGTDTQYF.

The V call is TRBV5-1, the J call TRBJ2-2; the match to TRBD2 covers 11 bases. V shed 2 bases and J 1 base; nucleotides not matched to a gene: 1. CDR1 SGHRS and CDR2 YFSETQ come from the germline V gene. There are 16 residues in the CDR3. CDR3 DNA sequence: TGCGCCAGCAGCTTCCTAGCGGGAGGGAACACCGGGGAGCTGTTTTTT. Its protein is CASSFLAGGNTGELFF. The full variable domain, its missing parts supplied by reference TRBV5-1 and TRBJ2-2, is KAGVTQTPRYLIKTRGQQVTLSCSPISGHRSVSWYQQTPGQGLQFLFEYFSETQRNKGNFPGRFSGRQFSNSRSEMNVSTLELGDSALYLCASSFLAGGNTGELFFGEGSRLTVL.

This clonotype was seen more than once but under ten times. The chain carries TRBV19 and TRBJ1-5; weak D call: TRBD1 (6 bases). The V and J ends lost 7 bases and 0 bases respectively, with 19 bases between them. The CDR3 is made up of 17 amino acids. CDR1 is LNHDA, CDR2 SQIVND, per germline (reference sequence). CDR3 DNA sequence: TGTGCCAGTAAAGGGCGCCAGGGGAACTATAGCAATCAGCCCCAGCATTTT. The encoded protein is CASKGRQGNYSNQPQHF.

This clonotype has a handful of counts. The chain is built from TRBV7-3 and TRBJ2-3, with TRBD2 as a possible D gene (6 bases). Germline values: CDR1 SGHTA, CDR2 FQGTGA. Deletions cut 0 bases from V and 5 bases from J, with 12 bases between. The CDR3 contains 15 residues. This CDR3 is CASSLTRDGGDTQYF. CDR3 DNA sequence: TGTGCCAGCAGCTTAACCAGGGACGGGGGAGATACGCAGTATTTT.

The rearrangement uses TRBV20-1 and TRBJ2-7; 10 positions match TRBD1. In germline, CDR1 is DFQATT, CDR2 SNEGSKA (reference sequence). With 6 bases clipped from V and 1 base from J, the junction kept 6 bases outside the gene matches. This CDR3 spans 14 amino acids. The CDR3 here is CSAAGTGESYEQYF. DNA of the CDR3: TGCAGTGCAGCCGGGACAGGGGAGTCCTACGAGCAGTACTTC.

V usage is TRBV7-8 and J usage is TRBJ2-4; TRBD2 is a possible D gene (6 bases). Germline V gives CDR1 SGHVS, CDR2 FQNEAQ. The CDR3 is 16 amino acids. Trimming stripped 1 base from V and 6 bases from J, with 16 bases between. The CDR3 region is CASSLGGSAGGNIQYF. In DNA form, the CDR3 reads TGTGCCAGCAGCTTAGGGGGCTCGGCCGGGGGAAACATTCAGTACTTC.

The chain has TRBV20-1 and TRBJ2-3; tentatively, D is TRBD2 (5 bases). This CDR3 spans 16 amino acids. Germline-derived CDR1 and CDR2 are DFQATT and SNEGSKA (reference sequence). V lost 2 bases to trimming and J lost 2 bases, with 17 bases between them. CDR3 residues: CSARQLELSTTDTQYF. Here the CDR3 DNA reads TGCAGTGCTAGACAACTAGAGCTATCTACCACAGATACGCAGTATTTT.

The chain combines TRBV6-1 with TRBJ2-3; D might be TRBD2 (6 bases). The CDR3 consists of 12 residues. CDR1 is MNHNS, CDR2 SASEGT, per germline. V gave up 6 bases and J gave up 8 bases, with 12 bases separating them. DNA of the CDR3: TGTGCCAGCAGGCCCGCCGGGGGTACGCAGTATTTT. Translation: CASRPAGGTQYF.

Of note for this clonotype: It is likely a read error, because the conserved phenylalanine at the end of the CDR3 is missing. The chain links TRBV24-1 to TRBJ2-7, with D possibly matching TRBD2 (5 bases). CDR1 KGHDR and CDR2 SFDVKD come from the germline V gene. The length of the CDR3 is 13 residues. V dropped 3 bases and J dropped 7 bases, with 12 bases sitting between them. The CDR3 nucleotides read TGTGCCACCAGTGATCCCGGGGTTAAGGAGCAGTACTTA. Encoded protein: CATSDPGVKEQYL.

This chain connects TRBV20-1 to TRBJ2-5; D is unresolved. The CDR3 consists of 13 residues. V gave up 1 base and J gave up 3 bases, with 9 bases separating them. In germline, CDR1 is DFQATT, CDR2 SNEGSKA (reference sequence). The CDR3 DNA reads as TGCAGTGCTAGAGGCCTCGACAAAGAGACCCAGTACTTC. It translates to CSARGLDKETQYF.

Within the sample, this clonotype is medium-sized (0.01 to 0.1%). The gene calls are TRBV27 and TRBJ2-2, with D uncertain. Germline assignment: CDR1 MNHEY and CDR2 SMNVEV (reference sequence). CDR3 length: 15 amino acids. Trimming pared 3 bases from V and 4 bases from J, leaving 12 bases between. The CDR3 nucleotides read TGTGCCAGCAGTTTGGGTCAGGTGGGCACCGGGGAGCTGTTTTTT. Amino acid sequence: CASSLGQVGTGELFF.

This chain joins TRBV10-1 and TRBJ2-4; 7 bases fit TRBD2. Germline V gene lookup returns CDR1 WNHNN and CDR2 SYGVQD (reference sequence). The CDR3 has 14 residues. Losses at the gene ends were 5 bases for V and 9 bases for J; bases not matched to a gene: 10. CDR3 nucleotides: TGCGCCAGCAGTAGGACTAGAGGAATGGGCATTCAGTACTTC. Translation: CASSRTRGMGIQYF.

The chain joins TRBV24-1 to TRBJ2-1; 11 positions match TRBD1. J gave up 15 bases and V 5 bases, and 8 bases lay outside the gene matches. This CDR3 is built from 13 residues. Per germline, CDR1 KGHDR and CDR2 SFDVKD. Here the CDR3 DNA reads TGTGCCACCAGTGTTCTGGACAGGGGGCTAATGTTCTTC. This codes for CATSVLDRGLMFF.